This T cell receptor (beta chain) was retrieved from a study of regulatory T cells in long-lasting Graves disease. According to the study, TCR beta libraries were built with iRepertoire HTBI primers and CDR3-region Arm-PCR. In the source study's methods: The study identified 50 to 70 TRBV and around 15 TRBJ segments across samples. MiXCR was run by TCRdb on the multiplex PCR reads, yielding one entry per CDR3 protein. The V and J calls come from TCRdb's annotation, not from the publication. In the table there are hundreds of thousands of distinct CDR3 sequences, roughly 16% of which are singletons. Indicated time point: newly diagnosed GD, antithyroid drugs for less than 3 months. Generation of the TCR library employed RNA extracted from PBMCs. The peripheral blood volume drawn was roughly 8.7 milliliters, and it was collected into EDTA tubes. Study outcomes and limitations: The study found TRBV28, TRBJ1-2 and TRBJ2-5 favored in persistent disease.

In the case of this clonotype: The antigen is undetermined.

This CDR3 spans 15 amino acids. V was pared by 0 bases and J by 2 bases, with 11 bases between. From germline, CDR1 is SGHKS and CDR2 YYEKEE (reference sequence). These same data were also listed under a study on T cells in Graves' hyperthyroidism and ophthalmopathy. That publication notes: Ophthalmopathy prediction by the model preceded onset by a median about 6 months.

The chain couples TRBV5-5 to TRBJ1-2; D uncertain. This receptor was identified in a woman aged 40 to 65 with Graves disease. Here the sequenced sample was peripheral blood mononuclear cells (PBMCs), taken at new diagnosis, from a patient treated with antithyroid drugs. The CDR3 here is CASSLAFTENYGYTF. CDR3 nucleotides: TGTGCCAGCAGCTTGGCTTTTACAGAAAACTATGGCTACACCTTC. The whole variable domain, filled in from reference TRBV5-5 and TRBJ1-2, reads DAGVTQSPTHLIKTRGQQVTLRCSPISGHKSVSWYQQVLGQGPQFIFQYYEKEERGRGNFPDRFSARQFPNYSSELNVNALLLGDSALYLCASSLAFTENYGYTFGSGTRLTVV.